This TCR beta chain was recovered during a study of control samples from healthy donors and cancer patients. The protocol was immunoSEQ multiplex PCR, while the TCRdb copy is restricted to in-frame clones and leaves out a portion. This sample has 35,000 to 50,000 clones, with around 87% found just once. The V end lost 5 bases, the J end lost 9 bases, and 17 bases lay between the germline ends. Looked up from germline, CDR1 is MNHNS and CDR2 is SASEGT. This CDR3 is 14 amino acids long. The rearrangement joins TRBV6-1 to TRBJ2-1, with a weak D call TRBD2 (6 bases). The specimen sequenced was PBMCs. This TCR was sampled from a woman aged 55-70 years with lung cancer. The CDR3 DNA reads TGTGCCAGCAGTTATTCACCCGGGACTCCTGAGCAGTTCTTC. It codes for CASSYSPGTPEQFF.